Each of the 14 T cell receptor beta chains below was sequenced from the same sample in a study of blood T cell repertoires in COVID-19. Produced via immunoSEQ multiplex PCR; TCRdb's table is partial and in-frame only. The repertoire has nearly 300,000 clones, more than 70% of them found once; the top ten carry roughly 7%. The sequenced sample was peripheral blood. Receptor source: a woman aged 25 to 39 who had recovered from COVID-19.

The chain combines TRBV6-4 with TRBJ2-1; 12 bases are a match to TRBD2. With 6 bases clipped from V and 5 bases from J, the junction kept 2 bases outside the gene matches. The CDR3 totals 14 residues. CDR1 is MRHNA, CDR2 SNTAGT, per germline. The CDR3 region has the DNA TGTGCCAGCAGACTAGCGGGGGGAAACAATGAGCAGTTCTTC. This sequence encodes CASRLAGGNNEQFF.

This sequence joins TRBV15 and TRBJ1-5; the match to TRBD1 covers 7 bases. This CDR3 spans 15 amino acids. CDR1 and CDR2 (germline): LNHNV, YYDKDF (reference sequence). V lost 8 bases to trimming and J lost 0 bases; unmatched junction nucleotides: 7. This CDR3 is CATGTAKFSNQPQHF. The CDR3, as DNA: TGTGCCACCGGGACAGCCAAGTTTAGCAATCAGCCCCAGCATTTT. Based on the CDR3 plus reference TRBV15 and TRBJ1-5, the full variable domain is DAMVIQNPRYQVTQFGKPVTLSCSQTLNHNVMYWYQQKSSQAPKLLFHYYDKDFNNEADTPDNFQSRRPNTSFCFLDIRSPGLGDTAMYLCATGTAKFSNQPQHFGDGTRLSIL.

V usage is TRBV6-1 and J usage is TRBJ2-5; no clear D. CDR1 MNHNS and CDR2 SASEGT come from the germline V gene. This CDR3 has 12 residues. V was trimmed by 2 bases and J by 7 bases, leaving 8 bases between them. CDR3 region: CASSENRRTQYF. The CDR3 nucleotides read TGTGCCAGCAGTGAAAATCGTCGGACCCAGTACTTC.

This clone was picked up one time. This chain joins TRBV9 and TRBJ2-5; 9 bases are shared with TRBD2. Trimming at V came to 6 bases and at J to 2 bases, leaving 5 bases not matched to a gene. The germline gives CDR1 SGDLS, CDR2 YYNGEE. CDR3 length: 14 amino acids. In nucleotides, the CDR3 is TGTGCCAGCACCAGGGCGGGGGGGCAAGAGACCCAGTACTTC. Translating gives CASTRAGGQETQYF.

With respect to this clone: This same CDR3 is encoded by further DNA sequences in the sample. The genes are TRBV7-2 and TRBJ1-1, with D hard to call. V was pared by 4 bases and J by 4 bases, with 13 bases between. The CDR3 extends over 14 amino acids. The germline CDR1 and CDR2 sequences are SGHTA and FQGNSA. CDR3 DNA: TGTGCCAGCAGCTCACGTGCCGGGGTCACTGAAGCTTTCTTT. Protein product: CASSSRAGVTEAFF.

The V gene is TRBV19, the J gene TRBJ2-4; 10 nucleotides match TRBD2. This CDR3 region has 17 residues. In germline, CDR1 is LNHDA, CDR2 SQIVND (reference sequence). V was clipped by 6 bases and J by 1 base; unmatched bases: 9. CDR3 coding DNA: TGTGCCAGTAGCCCAGCGGGGGGGAACTGGGCCAAAAACATTCAGTACTTC. Residues: CASSPAGGNWAKNIQYF.

This clone was detected only a few times. J is TRBJ2-5 and V is TRBV5-5; a weak D match, TRBD1 (6 bases). Trimming removed 4 bases from V and 4 bases from J, with 11 bases in between. Germline assignment: CDR1 SGHKS and CDR2 YYEKEE (reference sequence). There are 13 residues in the CDR3. CDR3 nucleotide sequence: TGTGCCAGCAGCAGGGGGAGTGGAGAGACCCAGTACTTC. Its translation is CASSRGSGETQYF.

CDR3 nucleotide sequence: TGTGCCAGCAGGAAGACAGGGTTCTACGAGCAGTACTTC. Translated: CASRKTGFYEQYF. V is TRBV2 and J is TRBJ2-7; 7 nucleotides line up with TRBD1. Germline loops: CDR1 SNHLY, CDR2 FYNNEI. After removal of 6 bases from V and 3 bases from J, the junction contained 5 bases not matched to a gene. There are 13 residues in the CDR3.

The table lists this clone with a count of one. The chain links TRBV5-6 to TRBJ1-1; TRBD1 might be the D (6 bases). Germline loops: CDR1 SGHDT, CDR2 YYEEEE. V shed 1 base and J shed 6 bases, with 10 bases lying between them. The CDR3 spans 13 residues. CDR3 coding DNA: TGTGCCAGCAGCTTGTCGTGGGGGCCTGAAGCTTTCTTT. Encoded protein: CASSLSWGPEAFF.

The chain joins TRBV6-1 to TRBJ1-2, with D maybe TRBD1 (6 bases). Germline loops: CDR1 MNHNS, CDR2 SASEGT. V lost 2 bases and J lost 3, with 13 bases in between. The CDR3 spans 15 residues. In nucleotides, the CDR3 is TGTGCCAGCAGTGAAACATCAAGGGGGTACTATGGCTACACCTTC. It specifies CASSETSRGYYGYTF.

The chain joins TRBV5-1 to TRBJ2-3; TRBD1 matches at 8 bases. The CDR3 length is 15 residues. Germline CDR1 is SGHRS and CDR2 is YFSETQ. Trimming cost V 0 bases and J 2 bases; bases outside gene matches: 2. CDR3 nucleotide sequence: TGCGCCAGCAGCTTGGGGACAGGGTTCACAGATACGCAGTATTTT. The encoded protein is CASSLGTGFTDTQYF.

The chain carries TRBV30 and TRBJ1-1; 8 nucleotides agree with TRBD1. CDR1 and CDR2 from the germline V gene are GTSNPN and SVGIG (reference sequence). V was pared by 1 base and J by 6 bases, with 1 base of the junction left unmatched. The CDR3 extends over 12 amino acids. The CDR3 reads CAWSETGAEAFF. The CDR3 coding sequence is TGTGCCTGGAGTGAGACAGGGGCTGAAGCTTTCTTT. Based on the CDR3 plus reference TRBV30 and TRBJ1-1, the full variable domain is SQTIHQWPATLVQPVGSPLSLECTVEGTSNPNLYWYRQAAGRGLQLLFYSVGIGQISSEVPQNLSASRPQDRQFILSSKKLLLSDSGFYLCAWSETGAEAFFGQGTRLTVV.

The chain employs TRBV27 and TRBJ1-4; D unresolved. Deletions cut 2 bases from V and 7 bases from J, with 8 bases between. The germline gives CDR1 MNHEY, CDR2 SMNVEV (reference sequence). The CDR3 is made up of 13 amino acids. The CDR3 protein is CASSLTAFEKLFF. The DNA for the CDR3 is TGTGCCAGCAGTTTAACAGCTTTTGAAAAACTGTTTTTT.

The chain has TRBV19 and TRBJ1-1; 9 bases are shared with TRBD1. Germline V gene lookup returns CDR1 LNHDA and CDR2 SQIVND (reference sequence). V gave up 1 base and J gave up 1 base; unmatched junction bases: 4. There are 16 residues in the CDR3. Here the CDR3 DNA reads TGTGCCAGTAGTATAGCTCTGGGACAGGGGAACACTGAAGCTTTCTTT. Translation gives CASSIALGQGNTEAFF.